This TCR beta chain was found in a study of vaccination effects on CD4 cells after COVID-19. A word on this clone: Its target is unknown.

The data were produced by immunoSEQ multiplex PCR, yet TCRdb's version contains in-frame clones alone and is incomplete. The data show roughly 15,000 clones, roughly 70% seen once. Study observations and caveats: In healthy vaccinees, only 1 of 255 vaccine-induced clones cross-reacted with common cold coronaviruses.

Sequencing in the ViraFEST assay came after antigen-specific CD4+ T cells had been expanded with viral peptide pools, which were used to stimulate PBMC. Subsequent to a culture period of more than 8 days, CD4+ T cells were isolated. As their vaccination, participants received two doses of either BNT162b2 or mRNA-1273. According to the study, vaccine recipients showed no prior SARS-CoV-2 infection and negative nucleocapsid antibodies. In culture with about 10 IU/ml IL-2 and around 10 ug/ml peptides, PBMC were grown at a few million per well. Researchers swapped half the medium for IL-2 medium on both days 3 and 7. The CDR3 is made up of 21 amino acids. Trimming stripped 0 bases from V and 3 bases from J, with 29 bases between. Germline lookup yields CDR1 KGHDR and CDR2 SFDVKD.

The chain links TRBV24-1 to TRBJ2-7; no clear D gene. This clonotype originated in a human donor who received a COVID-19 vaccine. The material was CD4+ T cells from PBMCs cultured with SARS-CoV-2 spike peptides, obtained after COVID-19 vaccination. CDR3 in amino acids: CATSDLHFHPPTLVTYYEQYF. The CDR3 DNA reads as TGTGCCACCAGTGATTTGCACTTTCATCCCCCGACCTTGGTTACCTACTACGAGCAGTACTTC.